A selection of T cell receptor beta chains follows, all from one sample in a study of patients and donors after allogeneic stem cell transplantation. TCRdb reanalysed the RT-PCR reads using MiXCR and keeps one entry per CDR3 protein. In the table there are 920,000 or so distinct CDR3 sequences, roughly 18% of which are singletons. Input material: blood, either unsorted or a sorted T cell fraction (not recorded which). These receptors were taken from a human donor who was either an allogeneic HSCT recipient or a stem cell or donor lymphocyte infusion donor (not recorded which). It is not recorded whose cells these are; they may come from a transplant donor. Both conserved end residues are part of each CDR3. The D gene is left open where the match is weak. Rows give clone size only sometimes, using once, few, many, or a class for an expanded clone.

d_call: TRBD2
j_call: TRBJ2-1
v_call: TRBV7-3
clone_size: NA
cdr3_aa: CASSPRTSGSDNEQFF
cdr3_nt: TGTGCCAGCAGCCCTAGGACTAGCGGGAGTGACAATGAGCAGTTCTTC

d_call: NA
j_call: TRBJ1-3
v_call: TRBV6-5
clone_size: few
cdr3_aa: CASSYSGDKRTGNTIYF
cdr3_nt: TGTGCCAGCAGTTACTCTGGGGACAAGAGAACTGGAAACACCATATATTTT

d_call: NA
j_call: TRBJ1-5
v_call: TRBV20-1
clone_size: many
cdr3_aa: CSARDRVTQHF
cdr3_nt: TGCAGTGCTAGAGACAGGGTAACCCAGCATTTT

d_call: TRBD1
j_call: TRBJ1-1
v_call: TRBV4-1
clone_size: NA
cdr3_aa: CASSQEGTAVNTEAFF
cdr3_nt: TGCGCCAGCAGCCAAGAAGGGACAGCCGTGAACACTGAAGCTTTCTTT

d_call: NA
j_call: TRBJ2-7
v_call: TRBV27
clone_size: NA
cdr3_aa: CASSLGEANEQYF
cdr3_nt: TGTGCCAGCAGTTTGGGAGAGGCGAACGAGCAGTACTTC

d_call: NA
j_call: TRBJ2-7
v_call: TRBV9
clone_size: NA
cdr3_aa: CASSVGTVSNEQYF
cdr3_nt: TGTGCCAGCAGCGTAGGGACAGTTTCCAACGAGCAGTACTTC

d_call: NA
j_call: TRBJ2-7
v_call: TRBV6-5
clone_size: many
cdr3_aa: CASSYSAGSYEQYF
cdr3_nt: TGTGCCAGCAGTTACTCGGCAGGGAGTTACGAGCAGTACTTC

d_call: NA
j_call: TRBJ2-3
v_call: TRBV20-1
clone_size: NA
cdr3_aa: CSASMQVTDTQYF
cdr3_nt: TGCAGTGCTAGCATGCAGGTCACAGATACGCAGTATTTT

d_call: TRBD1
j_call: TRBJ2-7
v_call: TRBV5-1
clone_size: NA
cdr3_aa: CASRPGTGGFLSYEQYF
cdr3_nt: TGCGCCAGCAGACCCGGGACAGGGGGATTCCTTTCCTACGAGCAGTACTTC

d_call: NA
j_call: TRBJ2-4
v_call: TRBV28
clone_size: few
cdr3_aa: CASSFQGLGWAKNIQYF
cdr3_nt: TGTGCCAGCAGTTTCCAAGGACTGGGGTGGGCCAAAAACATTCAGTACTTC

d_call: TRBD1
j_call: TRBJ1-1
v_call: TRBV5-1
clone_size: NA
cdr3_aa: CASSRTGGAVNTEAFF
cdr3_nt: TGCGCCAGCAGCCGCACAGGGGGTGCCGTGAACACTGAAGCTTTCTTT

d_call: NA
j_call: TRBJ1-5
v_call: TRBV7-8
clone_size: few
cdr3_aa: CASSLFGSEQPQHF
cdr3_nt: TGTGCCAGCAGCTTATTTGGTTCGGAACAGCCCCAGCATTTT

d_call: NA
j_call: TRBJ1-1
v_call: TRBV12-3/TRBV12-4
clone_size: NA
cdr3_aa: CASSLQTANTEAFF
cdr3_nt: TGTGCCAGCAGTTTACAGACAGCGAACACTGAAGCTTTCTTT

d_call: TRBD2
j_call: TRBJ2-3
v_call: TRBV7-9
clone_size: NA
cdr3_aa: CASSSILAGSDTQYF
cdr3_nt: TGTGCCAGCAGCTCCATTCTAGCGGGGTCAGATACGCAGTATTTT